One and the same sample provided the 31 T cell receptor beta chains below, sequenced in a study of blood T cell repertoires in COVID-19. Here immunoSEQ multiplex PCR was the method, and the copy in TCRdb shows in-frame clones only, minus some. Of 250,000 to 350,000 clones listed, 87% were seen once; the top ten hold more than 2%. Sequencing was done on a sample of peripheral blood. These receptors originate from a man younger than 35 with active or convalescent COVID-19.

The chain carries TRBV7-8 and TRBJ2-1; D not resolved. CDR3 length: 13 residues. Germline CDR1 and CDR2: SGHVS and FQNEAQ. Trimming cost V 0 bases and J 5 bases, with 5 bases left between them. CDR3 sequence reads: CASSLARNNEQFF. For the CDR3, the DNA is TGTGCCAGCAGCTTAGCCAGGAACAATGAGCAGTTCTTC.

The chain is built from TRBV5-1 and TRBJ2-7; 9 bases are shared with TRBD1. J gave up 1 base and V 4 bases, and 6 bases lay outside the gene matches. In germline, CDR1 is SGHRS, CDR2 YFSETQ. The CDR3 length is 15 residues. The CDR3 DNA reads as TGCGCCAGCAGCGCATGGGGGACAGGGTCCTACGAGCAGTACTTC. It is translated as CASSAWGTGSYEQYF. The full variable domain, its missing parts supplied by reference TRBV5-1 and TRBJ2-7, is KAGVTQTPRYLIKTRGQQVTLSCSPISGHRSVSWYQQTPGQGLQFLFEYFSETQRNKGNFPGRFSGRQFSNSRSEMNVSTLELGDSALYLCASSAWGTGSYEQYFGPGTRLTVT.

The chain's CDR3 is CASSQTGTGEETQYF. The CDR3 coding sequence is TGTGCCAGCAGTCAGACCGGGACAGGGGAAGAGACCCAGTACTTC. This rearrangement joins TRBV7-6 to TRBJ2-5; 10 nucleotides line up with TRBD1. The CDR3 extends over 15 amino acids. V dropped 6 bases and J dropped 3; count of bases not matched to a gene: 7. From germline, CDR1 is SGHVS and CDR2 FNYEAQ.

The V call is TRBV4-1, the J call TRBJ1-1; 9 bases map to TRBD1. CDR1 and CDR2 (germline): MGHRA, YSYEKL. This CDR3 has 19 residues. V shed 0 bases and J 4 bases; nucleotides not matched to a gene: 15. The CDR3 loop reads CASSQDDSGTGRFGTEAFF. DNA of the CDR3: TGCGCCAGCAGCCAAGATGATTCCGGGACAGGGAGGTTCGGCACTGAAGCTTTCTTT.

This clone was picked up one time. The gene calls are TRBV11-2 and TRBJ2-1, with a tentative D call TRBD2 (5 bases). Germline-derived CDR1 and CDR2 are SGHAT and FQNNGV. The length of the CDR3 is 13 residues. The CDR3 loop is CASRGRGRNEQFF. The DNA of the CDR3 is TGTGCTTCTCGGGGTCGAGGACGCAATGAGCAGTTCTTC.

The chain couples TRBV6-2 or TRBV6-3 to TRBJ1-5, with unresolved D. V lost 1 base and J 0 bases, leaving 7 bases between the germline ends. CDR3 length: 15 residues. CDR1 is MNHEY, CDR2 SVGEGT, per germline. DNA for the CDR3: TGTGCCAGCAGTTACTACGGGAATAGCAATCAGCCCCAGCATTTT. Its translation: CASSYYGNSNQPQHF.

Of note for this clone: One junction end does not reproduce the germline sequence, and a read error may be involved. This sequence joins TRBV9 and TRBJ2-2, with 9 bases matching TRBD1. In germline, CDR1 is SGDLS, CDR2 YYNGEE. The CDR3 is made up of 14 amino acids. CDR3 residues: CASSEGTGTEELFF. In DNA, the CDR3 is TGTGCCAGCAGCGAGGGGACAGGGACCGAGGAGCTGTTTTTT.

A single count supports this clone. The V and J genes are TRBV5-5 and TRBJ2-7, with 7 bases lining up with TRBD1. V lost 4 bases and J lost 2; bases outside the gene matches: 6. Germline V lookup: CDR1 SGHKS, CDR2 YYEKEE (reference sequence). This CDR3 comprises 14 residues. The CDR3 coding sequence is TGTGCCAGCAGCCACGGGGACAGCCCCTACGAGCAGTACTTC. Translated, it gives CASSHGDSPYEQYF.

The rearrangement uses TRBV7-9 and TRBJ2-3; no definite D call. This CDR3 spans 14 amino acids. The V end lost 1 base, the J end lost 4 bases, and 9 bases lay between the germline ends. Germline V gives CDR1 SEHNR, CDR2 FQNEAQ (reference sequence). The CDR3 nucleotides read TGTGCCAGCAGCTTAGATCCGGGTTCAGATACGCAGTATTTT. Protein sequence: CASSLDPGSDTQYF.

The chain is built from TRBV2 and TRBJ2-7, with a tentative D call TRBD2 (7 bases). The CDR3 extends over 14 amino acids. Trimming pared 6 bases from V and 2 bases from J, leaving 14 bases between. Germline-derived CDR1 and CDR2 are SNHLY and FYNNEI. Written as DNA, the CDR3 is TGTGCCAGCAGCCCCCAAGGGGGGGCCTACGAGCAGTACTTC. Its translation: CASSPQGGAYEQYF.

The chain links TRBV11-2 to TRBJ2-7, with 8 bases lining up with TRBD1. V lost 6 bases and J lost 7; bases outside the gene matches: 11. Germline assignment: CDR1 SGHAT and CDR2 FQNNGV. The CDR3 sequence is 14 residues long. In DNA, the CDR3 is TGTGCCAGCAGTCAGGGGGCGAACGGGTATGAGCAGTACTTC. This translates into CASSQGANGYEQYF.

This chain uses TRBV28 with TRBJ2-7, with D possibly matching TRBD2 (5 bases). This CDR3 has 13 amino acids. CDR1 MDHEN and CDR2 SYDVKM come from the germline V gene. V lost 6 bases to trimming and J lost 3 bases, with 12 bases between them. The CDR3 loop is CASRVGLLYEQYF. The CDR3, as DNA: TGTGCCAGCAGAGTCGGACTTCTCTACGAGCAGTACTTC.

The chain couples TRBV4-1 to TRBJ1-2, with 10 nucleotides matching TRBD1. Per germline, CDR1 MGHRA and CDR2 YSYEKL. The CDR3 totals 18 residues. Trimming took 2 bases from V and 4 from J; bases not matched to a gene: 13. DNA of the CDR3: TGCGCCAGCAGCCAAACCCGGGACAGGGGTTTGGTGGGCTATGGCTACACCTTC. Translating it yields CASSQTRDRGLVGYGYTF.

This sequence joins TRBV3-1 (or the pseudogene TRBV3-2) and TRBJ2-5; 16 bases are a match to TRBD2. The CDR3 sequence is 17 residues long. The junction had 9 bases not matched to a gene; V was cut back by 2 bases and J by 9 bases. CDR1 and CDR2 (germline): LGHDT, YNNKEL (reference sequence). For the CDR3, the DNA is TGTGCCAGCAGCCAATGGCCCGGGACTAGCGGGGGGGCCTCCCAGTACTTC. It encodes CASSQWPGTSGGASQYF.

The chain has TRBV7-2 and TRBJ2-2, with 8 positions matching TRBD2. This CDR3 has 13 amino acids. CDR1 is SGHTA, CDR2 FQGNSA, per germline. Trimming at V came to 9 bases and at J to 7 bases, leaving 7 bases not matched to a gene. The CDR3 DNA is TGTGCCAGGCACCGGGGGGGCGGCGGGGAGCTGTTTTTT. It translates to CARHRGGGGELFF.

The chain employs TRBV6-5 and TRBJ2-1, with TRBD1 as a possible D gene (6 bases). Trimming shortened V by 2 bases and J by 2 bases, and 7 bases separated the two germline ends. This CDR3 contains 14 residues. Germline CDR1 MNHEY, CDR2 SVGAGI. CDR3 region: CASSYRGTYNEQFF. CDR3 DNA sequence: TGTGCCAGCAGTTACAGGGGGACCTACAATGAGCAGTTCTTC.

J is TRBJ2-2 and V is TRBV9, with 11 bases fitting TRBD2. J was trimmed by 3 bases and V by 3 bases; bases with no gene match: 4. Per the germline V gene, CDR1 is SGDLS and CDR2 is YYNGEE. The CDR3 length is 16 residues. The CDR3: CASSATSGEYTGELFF. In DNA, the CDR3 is TGTGCCAGCAGCGCGACTAGCGGGGAGTACACCGGGGAGCTGTTTTTT.

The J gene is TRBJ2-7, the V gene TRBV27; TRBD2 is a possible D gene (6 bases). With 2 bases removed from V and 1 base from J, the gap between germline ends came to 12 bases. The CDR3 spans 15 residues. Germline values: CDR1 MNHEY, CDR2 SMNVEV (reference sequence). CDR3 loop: CASSLRGSPSYEQYF. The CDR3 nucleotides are TGTGCCAGCAGTTTACGGGGGAGTCCGTCCTACGAGCAGTACTTC.

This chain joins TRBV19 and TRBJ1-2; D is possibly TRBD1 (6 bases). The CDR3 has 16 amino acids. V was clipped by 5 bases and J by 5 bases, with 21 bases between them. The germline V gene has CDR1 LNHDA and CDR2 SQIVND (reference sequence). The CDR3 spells CASSATGTRSVYGYTF. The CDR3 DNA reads TGTGCCAGTAGTGCCACCGGGACAAGGTCGGTATATGGCTACACCTTC.

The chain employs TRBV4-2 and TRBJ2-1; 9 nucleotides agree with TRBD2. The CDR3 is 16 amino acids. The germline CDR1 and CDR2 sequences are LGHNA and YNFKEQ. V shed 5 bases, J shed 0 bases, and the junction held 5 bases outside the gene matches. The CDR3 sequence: CASSTHSGSSYNEQFF. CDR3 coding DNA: TGTGCCAGCAGCACACATAGCGGGAGCTCCTACAATGAGCAGTTCTTC.

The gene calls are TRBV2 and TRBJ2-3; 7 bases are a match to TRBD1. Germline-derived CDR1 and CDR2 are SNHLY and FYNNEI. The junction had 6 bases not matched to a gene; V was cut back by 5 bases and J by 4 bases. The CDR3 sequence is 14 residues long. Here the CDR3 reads CASSTHRGADTQYF. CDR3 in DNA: TGTGCCAGCAGTACCCACAGGGGCGCAGATACGCAGTATTTT. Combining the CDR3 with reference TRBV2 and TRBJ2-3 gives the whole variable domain EPEVTQTPSHQVTQMGQEVILRCVPISNHLYFYWYRQILGQKVEFLVSFYNNEISEKSEIFDDQFSVERPDGSNFTLKIRSTKLEDSAMYFCASSTHRGADTQYFGPGTRLTVL.

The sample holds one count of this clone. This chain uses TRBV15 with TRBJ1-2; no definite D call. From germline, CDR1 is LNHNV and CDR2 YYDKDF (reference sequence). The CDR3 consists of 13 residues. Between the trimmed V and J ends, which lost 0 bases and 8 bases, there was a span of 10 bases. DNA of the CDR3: TGTGCCACCAGCAGAGAGTCGGTGGGCGGCTACACCTTC. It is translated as CATSRESVGGYTF.

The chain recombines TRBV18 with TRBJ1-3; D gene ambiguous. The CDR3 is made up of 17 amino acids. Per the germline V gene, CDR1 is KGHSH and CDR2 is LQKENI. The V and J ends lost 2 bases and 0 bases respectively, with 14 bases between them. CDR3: CASSPGPGSSSGNTIYF. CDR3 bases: TGTGCCAGCTCACCAGGGCCGGGATCGAGCTCTGGAAACACCATATATTTT.

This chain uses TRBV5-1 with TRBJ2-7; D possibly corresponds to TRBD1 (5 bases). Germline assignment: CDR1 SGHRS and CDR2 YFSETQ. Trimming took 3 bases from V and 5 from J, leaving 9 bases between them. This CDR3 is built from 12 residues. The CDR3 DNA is TGCGCCAGCAGCTATGACAGCCACGAGCAGTACTTC. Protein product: CASSYDSHEQYF.

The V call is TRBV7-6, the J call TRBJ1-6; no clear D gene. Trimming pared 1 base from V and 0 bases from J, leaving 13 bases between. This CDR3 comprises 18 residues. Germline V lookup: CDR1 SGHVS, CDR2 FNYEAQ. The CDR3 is CASSLEAGGSSYNSPLHF. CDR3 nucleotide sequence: TGTGCCAGCAGCTTAGAGGCAGGCGGGAGCTCCTATAATTCACCCCTCCACTTT.

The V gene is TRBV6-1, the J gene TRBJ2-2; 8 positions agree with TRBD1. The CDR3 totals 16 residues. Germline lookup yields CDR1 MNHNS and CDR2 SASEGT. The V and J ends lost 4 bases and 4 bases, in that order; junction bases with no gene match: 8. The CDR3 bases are TGTGCCAGCAGTGTAAACCCCGGGACAGGCACCGGGGAGCTGTTTTTT. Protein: CASSVNPGTGTGELFF.

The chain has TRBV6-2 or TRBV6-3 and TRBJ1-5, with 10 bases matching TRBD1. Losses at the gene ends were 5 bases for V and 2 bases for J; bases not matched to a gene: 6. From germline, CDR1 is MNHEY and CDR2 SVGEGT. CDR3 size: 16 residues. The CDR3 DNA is TGTGCCAGCAGTAGAGGACAGGGGGTCGGCAATCAGCCCCAGCATTTT. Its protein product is CASSRGQGVGNQPQHF.

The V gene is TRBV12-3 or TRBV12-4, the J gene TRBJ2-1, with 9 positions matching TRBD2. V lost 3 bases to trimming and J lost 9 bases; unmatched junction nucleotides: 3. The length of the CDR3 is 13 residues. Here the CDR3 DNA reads TGTGCCAGCAGTTTGGGGACTAGCTTTGAGCAGTTCTTC. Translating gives CASSLGTSFEQFF.

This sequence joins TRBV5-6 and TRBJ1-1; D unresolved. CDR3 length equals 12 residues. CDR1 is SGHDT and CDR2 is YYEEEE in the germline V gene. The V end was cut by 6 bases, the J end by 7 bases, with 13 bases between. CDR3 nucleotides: TGTGCCAGCACCCCCGGGAAGGGTGAAGCTTTCTTT. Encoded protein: CASTPGKGEAFF.

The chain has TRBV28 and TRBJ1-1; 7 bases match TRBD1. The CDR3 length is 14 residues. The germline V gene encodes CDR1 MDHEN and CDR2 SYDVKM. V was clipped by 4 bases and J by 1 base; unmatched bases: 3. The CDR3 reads CASSSTGRNTEAFF. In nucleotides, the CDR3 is TGTGCCAGCAGTTCGACAGGGAGGAACACTGAAGCTTTCTTT.

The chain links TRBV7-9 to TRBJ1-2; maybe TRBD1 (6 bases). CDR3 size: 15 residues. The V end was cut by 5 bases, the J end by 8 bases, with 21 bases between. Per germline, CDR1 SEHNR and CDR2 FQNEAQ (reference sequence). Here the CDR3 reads CASSPETTGLSGYTF. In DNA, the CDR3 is TGTGCCAGCAGCCCCGAAACCACAGGGTTAAGCGGCTACACCTTC. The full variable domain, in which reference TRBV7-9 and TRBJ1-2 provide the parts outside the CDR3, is DTGVSQNPRHKITKRGQNVTFRCDPISEHNRLYWYRQTLGQGPEFLTYFQNEAQLEKSRLLSDRFSAERPKGSFSTLEIQRTEQGDSAMYLCASSPETTGLSGYTFGSGTRLTVV.